This T cell receptor beta chain was recorded in a study of immune characterization of retroperitoneal liposarcoma. This CDR3 region has 14 residues. Germline CDR1 MNHNS, CDR2 SASEGT. TCRdb passed the PCR reads through MiXCR, listing each CDR3 protein once. This sample has about 2,600 distinct CDR3 sequences, with 45% to 55% found just once. This clonotype is judged large. The specimen sequenced was tumor tissue. The chain carries TRBV6-1 and TRBJ2-1; D ambiguous. The closer fit of TRBJ2-7 to the DNA end suggests the J call may be wrong. This sequence was found in a female donor with retroperitoneal liposarcoma. CDR3 sequence: CASSPRSPPYEQYF. The DNA for the CDR3 is TGTGCCAGCAGTCCACGGAGTCCACCCTACGAGCAGTACTTC.